The 3 T cell receptor beta chains below were found in one sample sequenced in a study of cytomegalovirus exposure and HLA in healthy donors (TCRdb year 2017). Libraries were prepared through the immunoSEQ multiplex PCR assay. For the multiplex PCR, a mixture combining 60 forward primers for TCR Vbeta segments and 13 reverse primers for TCR Jbeta segments was used. Not all clones reach the TCRdb copy of this immuneACCESS table, which keeps in-frame sequences only. Checked studies attribute under half of the gap to unresolved V genes and leave the rest unexplained. The sample data list tens of thousands of clones, and about 79% of these were observed just once. About 4% of the sample is held by the ten biggest clonotypes. Sequencing input: PBMCs. The receptors come from a man aged 50-60 years in good health and CMV-seronegative.

The rearrangement uses TRBV7-9 and TRBJ1-5; D is unclear. Germline lookup yields CDR1 SEHNR and CDR2 FQNEAQ (reference sequence). The CDR3 is 12 residues long. The CDR3 is CSIGGSNQPQHF. DNA for the CDR3: TGTTCCATTGGCGGAAGCAATCAGCCCCAGCATTTT.

As regards this clone: The same CDR3 arises from other DNA sequences in this sample as well. This rearrangement joins TRBV11-2 to TRBJ2-7; no clear D. Trimming removed 2 bases from V and 2 bases from J, with 7 bases in between. The CDR3 is 13 amino acids. In germline, CDR1 is SGHAT, CDR2 FQNNGV. CDR3 protein: CASSLNSPYEQYF. The CDR3 bases are TGTGCCAGCAGCTTAAACTCCCCCTACGAGCAGTACTTC. Combining the CDR3 with reference TRBV11-2 and TRBJ2-7 gives the whole variable domain EAGVAQSPRYKIIEKRQSVAFWCNPISGHATLYWYQQILGQGPKLLIQFQNNGVVDDSQLPKDRFSAERLKGVDSTLKIQPAKLEDSAVYLCASSLNSPYEQYFGPGTRLTVT.

The chain carries TRBV7-2 and TRBJ2-1; 12 positions match TRBD2. V was pared by 5 bases and J by 8 bases, with 7 bases of the junction left unmatched. The CDR3 sequence is 15 residues long. The V gene's germline CDR1 is SGHTA and CDR2 FQGNSA. The CDR3: CASSPTSGRVYEQFF. CDR3 nucleotides: TGTGCCAGCAGCCCGACTAGCGGGAGAGTCTATGAGCAGTTCTTC.